One and the same sample provided the 22 T cell receptor beta chains below, sequenced in a study of cytomegalovirus exposure and HLA in healthy donors. Measured with immunoSEQ multiplex PCR; TCRdb has only the in-frame clones, and not every one. The table records more than 95,000 clones, 80% to 90% of them present only once. Source material: PBMCs. All receptors come from a young woman in good health and CMV-seronegative.

The chain employs TRBV9 and TRBJ2-7; 12 bases align to TRBD1. The junction had 10 bases not matched to a gene; V was cut back by 5 bases and J by 7 bases. Germline loops: CDR1 SGDLS, CDR2 YYNGEE. The CDR3 spans 15 residues. The CDR3 loop is CASSPGQGAYDEQYF. CDR3 bases: TGTGCCAGCAGTCCGGGACAGGGGGCCTACGATGAGCAGTACTTC.

The rearrangement uses TRBV4-3 and TRBJ2-5, with no clear D. CDR3 length: 14 residues. Deletions cut 0 bases from V and 5 bases from J, with 10 bases between. Germline V gene data show CDR1 as LGHNA and CDR2 as YSLEER. The CDR3 DNA is TGCGCCAGCAGCCAAGATAGGCTGAGGGAGACCCAGTACTTC. It encodes CASSQDRLRETQYF.

This rearrangement joins TRBV5-1 to TRBJ2-7; 7 bases are a match to TRBD1. The CDR3 is 12 residues long. The V and J ends lost 3 bases and 4 bases, in that order; junction bases with no gene match: 1. The germline V gene encodes CDR1 SGHRS and CDR2 YFSETQ. DNA of the CDR3: TGCGCCAGCAGCTCGACAGGGTACGAGCAGTACTTC. It translates to CASSSTGYEQYF.

The chain joins TRBV5-4 to TRBJ2-3, with D hard to call. Germline CDR1 and CDR2: SGHNT and YYREEE (reference sequence). The CDR3 is 12 amino acids. Trimming pared 0 bases from V and 4 bases from J, leaving 3 bases between. The CDR3 is CASSLGADTQYF. CDR3 DNA: TGTGCCAGCAGCTTGGGAGCAGATACGCAGTATTTT.

The V call is TRBV11-2, the J call TRBJ2-2; 7 nucleotides line up with TRBD2. CDR1 and CDR2 from the germline V gene are SGHAT and FQNNGV. This CDR3 is built from 14 residues. V was pared by 4 bases and J by 3 bases, with 2 bases of the junction left unmatched. CDR3 sequence (DNA): TGTGCCAGCAGCTCGGGGGGATACACCGGGGAGCTGTTTTTT. Its translation: CASSSGGYTGELFF. The full variable domain, in which reference TRBV11-2 and TRBJ2-2 provide the parts outside the CDR3, is EAGVAQSPRYKIIEKRQSVAFWCNPISGHATLYWYQQILGQGPKLLIQFQNNGVVDDSQLPKDRFSAERLKGVDSTLKIQPAKLEDSAVYLCASSSGGYTGELFFGEGSRLTVL.

The V and J genes are TRBV18 and TRBJ2-3; TRBD1 matches 8 bases. Germline values: CDR1 KGHSH, CDR2 LQKENI. The junction had 4 bases not matched to a gene; V was cut back by 4 bases and J by 4 bases. The CDR3 runs 14 residues. Here the CDR3 reads CASSLGQGSDTQYF. CDR3 nucleotide sequence: TGTGCCAGCTCACTTGGACAGGGCTCAGATACGCAGTATTTT.

The chain combines TRBV29-1 with TRBJ1-1; D call uncertain. This CDR3 spans 14 amino acids. The germline V gene has CDR1 SQVTM and CDR2 ANQGSEA. Trimming pared 6 bases from V and 0 bases from J, leaving 14 bases between. DNA for the CDR3: TGCAGCGTACTCTATCGAGCCATGAACACTGAAGCTTTCTTT. Its protein product is CSVLYRAMNTEAFF.

This clone came up a few times. This chain links TRBV19 with TRBJ2-6; no reliable D call. CDR1 and CDR2 from the germline V gene are LNHDA and SQIVND (reference sequence). The V end was cut by 7 bases, the J end by 0 bases, with 7 bases between. The CDR3 is made up of 14 amino acids. The CDR3 is CASTPYSGANVLTF. The CDR3 DNA is TGTGCCAGTACCCCTTACTCTGGGGCCAACGTCCTGACTTTC.

V and J are TRBV2 and TRBJ2-5, with 10 bases identical to TRBD2. The CDR3 totals 18 residues. Looked up from germline, CDR1 is SNHLY and CDR2 is FYNNEI. Trimming cost V 2 bases and J 2 bases; bases outside gene matches: 11. The CDR3 region has the DNA TGTGCCAGCAGTGAAAGGTCTAGCGGGAGACGTCGGCAAGAGACCCAGTACTTC. Translation gives CASSERSSGRRRQETQYF.

The chain joins TRBV7-2 to TRBJ2-1, with 8 bases aligning to TRBD2. Germline lookup yields CDR1 SGHTA and CDR2 FQGNSA. V shed 7 bases and J 8 bases; nucleotides not matched to a gene: 13. The CDR3 has 15 amino acids. CDR3 loop: CASTTGLASFDEQFF. Written as DNA, the CDR3 is TGTGCCAGCACAACCGGACTAGCCAGTTTCGATGAGCAGTTCTTC.

The genes are TRBV13 and TRBJ1-1; no clear D. V gave up 5 bases and J gave up 0 bases, with 13 bases separating them. The length of the CDR3 is 15 residues. Germline CDR1 is PRHDT and CDR2 is FYEKMQ (reference sequence). CDR3 region: CASSPRRRMNTEAFF. The CDR3 nucleotides are TGTGCCAGCAGCCCCCGACGGCGGATGAACACTGAAGCTTTCTTT.

This clone turned up a few times. This chain joins TRBV11-3 and TRBJ2-7; 7 bases match TRBD1. The CDR3 runs to 15 residues. V was clipped by 0 bases and J by 1 base; unmatched bases: 3. The germline V gene has CDR1 SGHNT and CDR2 YENEEA. The CDR3 nucleotides read TGTGCCAGCAGCTTAGAGACAGGGACATCCTACGAGCAGTACTTC. Encoded protein: CASSLETGTSYEQYF.

The chain combines TRBV6-6 with TRBJ1-2; possibly TRBD1 for D (6 bases). Trimming shortened V by 7 bases and J by 1 base, and 16 bases separated the two germline ends. In germline, CDR1 is MNHNY, CDR2 SVGAGI (reference sequence). There are 15 residues in the CDR3. The CDR3 DNA follows: TGTGCCAGCATTGACCGGGACACAATTAACTATGGCTACACCTTC. It specifies CASIDRDTINYGYTF.

The CDR3, as DNA: TGTGCCAGCAGACGCATTGAGGACACTGAAGCTTTCTTT. Amino acid sequence: CASRRIEDTEAFF. The chain is built from TRBV27 and TRBJ1-1; D is undetermined. V gave up 6 bases and J gave up 3 bases, with 11 bases separating them. CDR3 length equals 13 residues. Germline values: CDR1 MNHEY, CDR2 SMNVEV (reference sequence).

This chain joins TRBV7-8 and TRBJ1-2, with 10 bases lining up with TRBD1. The CDR3 sequence is 14 residues long. The V gene end was trimmed by 5 bases and the J gene end by 4 bases; junction bases not matched to a gene: 4. Germline V gene sequence: CDR1 SGHVS, CDR2 FQNEAQ. CDR3 in amino acids: CASSERTGGYGYTF. The CDR3 DNA follows: TGTGCCAGCAGCGAGAGGACAGGGGGCTATGGCTACACCTTC.

The chain recombines TRBV6-1 with TRBJ2-7; tentatively, D is TRBD2 (6 bases). This CDR3 is 12 amino acids long. V shed 5 bases and J shed 5 bases, with 10 bases lying between them. The V gene's germline CDR1 is MNHNS and CDR2 SASEGT. CDR3 sequence (DNA): TGTGCCAGCAGTTCGACTAGGGACGAGCAGTACTTC. Translating it yields CASSSTRDEQYF.

This clone has just a few counts. The chain uses TRBV2 and TRBJ1-1; weak D call: TRBD1 (5 bases). Trimming cost V 8 bases and J 4 bases, with 17 bases left between them. This CDR3 contains 14 residues. In germline, CDR1 is SNHLY, CDR2 FYNNEI. Here the CDR3 DNA reads TGTGCCAGCCTGCACGGGACTACGATCACTGAAGCTTTCTTT. Amino acid sequence: CASLHGTTITEAFF.

Ten or more counts support this clone. V and J are TRBV2 and TRBJ2-7; 13 bases line up with TRBD2. The CDR3 consists of 15 residues. The trim removed 4 bases at V and 4 bases at J, leaving 4 bases unmatched. The germline CDR1 and CDR2 sequences are SNHLY and FYNNEI. CDR3 in amino acids: CASSGTSGRAYEQYF. In DNA, the CDR3 is TGTGCCAGCAGTGGAACTAGCGGGAGGGCTTACGAGCAGTACTTC. Full variable domain (outside the CDR3, taken from reference TRBV2 and TRBJ2-7): EPEVTQTPSHQVTQMGQEVILRCVPISNHLYFYWYRQILGQKVEFLVSFYNNEISEKSEIFDDQFSVERPDGSNFTLKIRSTKLEDSAMYFCASSGTSGRAYEQYFGPGTRLTVT.

This chain links TRBV30 with TRBJ2-7, with D unclear. The length of the CDR3 is 15 residues. V was cut by 3 bases and J by 4 bases, with 19 bases left in between. Germline lookup yields CDR1 GTSNPN and CDR2 SVGIG (reference sequence). Here the CDR3 DNA reads TGTGCCTGGAGCGTCGGGTCCCCCTTCGGGTACGAGCAGTACTTC. Translated: CAWSVGSPFGYEQYF.

This clone was seen just once. V gene TRBV5-4 combines with J gene TRBJ2-3, with TRBD2 identical over 13 bases. The germline gives CDR1 SGHNT, CDR2 YYREEE (reference sequence). The ends lost 2 bases at V and 4 bases at J; junction bases unmatched: 1. The CDR3 loop spans 15 amino acids. CDR3 region: CASSFTSGGADTQYF. As DNA, the CDR3 is TGTGCCAGCAGCTTTACTAGCGGGGGGGCAGATACGCAGTATTTT.

The chain has TRBV15 and TRBJ1-5, with D maybe TRBD1 (5 bases). Trimming shortened V by 4 bases and J by 5 bases, and 9 bases separated the two germline ends. CDR1 LNHNV and CDR2 YYDKDF come from the germline V gene (reference sequence). This CDR3 is built from 13 residues. The CDR3 region has the DNA TGTGCCACCAGCATCGTAGGGGATCAGCCCCAGCATTTT. Encoded protein: CATSIVGDQPQHF.

J is TRBJ2-1 and V is TRBV9, with 8 bases aligning to TRBD1. The CDR3 is 14 amino acids. V was clipped by 2 bases and J by 5 bases; unmatched bases: 3. Germline assignment: CDR1 SGDLS and CDR2 YYNGEE. The CDR3 coding sequence is TGTGCCAGCAGCGTCCAGGGGGCCGACAATGAGCAGTTCTTC. It is translated as CASSVQGADNEQFF.